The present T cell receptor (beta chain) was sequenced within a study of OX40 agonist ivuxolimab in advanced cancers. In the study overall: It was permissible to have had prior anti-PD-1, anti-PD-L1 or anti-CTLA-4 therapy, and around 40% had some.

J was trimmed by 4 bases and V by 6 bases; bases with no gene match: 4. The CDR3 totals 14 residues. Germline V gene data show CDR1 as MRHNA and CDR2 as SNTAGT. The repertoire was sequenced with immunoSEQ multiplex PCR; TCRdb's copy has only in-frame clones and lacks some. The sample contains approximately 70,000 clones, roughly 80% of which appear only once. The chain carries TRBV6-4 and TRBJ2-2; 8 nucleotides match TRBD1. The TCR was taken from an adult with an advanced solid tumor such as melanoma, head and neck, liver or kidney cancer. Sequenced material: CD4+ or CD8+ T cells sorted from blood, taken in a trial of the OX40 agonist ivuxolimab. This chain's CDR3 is CASSGQGPTGELFF. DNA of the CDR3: TGTGCCAGCAGCGGACAGGGACCCACCGGGGAGCTGTTTTTT.